The T cell receptor beta chain under discussion was sequenced for a study of siplizumab effects on memory and regulatory T cells. Findings and limits, study-wide: Significantly reduced by siplizumab was the cumulative frequency of alloreactive sequences, namely those traceable to unstimulated CD4+ memory cells.

Clones were sequenced by immunoSEQ multiplex PCR, and TCRdb holds only the in-frame ones, with some missing. This sample has roughly 26,000 clones, with 75% to 85% found just once. About this clone: Its antigen is not identified.

The germline V gene encodes CDR1 LNHNV and CDR2 YYDKDF (reference sequence). The V end lost 5 bases, the J end lost 2 bases, and 19 bases lay between the germline ends. This CDR3 has 16 amino acids. The rearrangement joins TRBV15 to TRBJ2-7, with D perhaps matching TRBD1 (5 bases). The clonotype originates from a human donor in good health. The sequenced sample was memory CD4+ T cells sorted from blood. This chain's CDR3 is CATSPSFDSTPYEQYF. The DNA for the CDR3 is TGTGCCACCAGCCCTTCCTTCGACAGCACTCCCTACGAGCAGTACTTC.